A selection of T cell receptor beta chains follows, all from one sample in a study of blood T cell repertoires in COVID-19. TCRdb's table, derived via immunoSEQ multiplex PCR, lists solely in-frame clones and lacks some. The table shows 12,000 to 15,000 clones, with approximately 87% occurring only once. Sequencing used peripheral blood. Receptors originate from a human donor in a cohort sampled during active COVID-19. Both conserved end residues are part of each CDR3. Fields, in order: V gene, J gene, CDR3 protein.

v_call: TRBV7-2
j_call: TRBJ1-1
cdr3_aa: CASSSRGGLMNTEAFF

v_call: TRBV9
j_call: TRBJ2-7
cdr3_aa: CASSASSSTYEQYF

v_call: TRBV12-3/TRBV12-4
j_call: TRBJ2-7
cdr3_aa: CASSLGLSDEQYF

v_call: TRBV28
j_call: TRBJ2-1
cdr3_aa: CASSQRTSGWSMNEQFF

v_call: TRBV5-4
j_call: TRBJ2-5
cdr3_aa: CASSPGTEGWETQYF

v_call: TRBV11-3
j_call: TRBJ2-1
cdr3_aa: CASSLVGSYNEQFF

v_call: TRBV19
j_call: TRBJ2-3
cdr3_aa: CASSITGDTQYF

v_call: TRBV2
j_call: TRBJ1-1
cdr3_aa: CASSEGLAGFNTEAFF

v_call: TRBV19
j_call: TRBJ2-1
cdr3_aa: CASTLAVPYNEQFF

v_call: TRBV29-1
j_call: TRBJ1-1
cdr3_aa: CSVGTGRNTEAFF

v_call: TRBV18
j_call: TRBJ2-7
cdr3_aa: CASSPGPHQTYEQYF

v_call: TRBV28
j_call: TRBJ2-2
cdr3_aa: CASSPPDTGELFF

v_call: TRBV27
j_call: TRBJ2-7
cdr3_aa: CASGPSGTSGVWEQYF

v_call: TRBV9
j_call: TRBJ2-3
cdr3_aa: CASSVESSGGAFSDTQYF

v_call: TRBV28
j_call: TRBJ2-3
cdr3_aa: CASSLYSGRGTDTQYF

v_call: TRBV3-1/TRBV3-2
j_call: TRBJ1-2
cdr3_aa: CASSQGDHGYGYTF

v_call: TRBV7-2
j_call: TRBJ1-1
cdr3_aa: CASSFFDSGAYTEAFF

v_call: TRBV5-1
j_call: TRBJ2-2
cdr3_aa: CASSLGTTWAGNTGELFF

v_call: TRBV4-1
j_call: TRBJ1-2
cdr3_aa: CASSQGQSYGYTF

v_call: TRBV24-1
j_call: TRBJ2-5
cdr3_aa: CATSDRLKIGGGETQYF

v_call: TRBV7-9
j_call: TRBJ2-2
cdr3_aa: CASSGPTMNTGELFF

v_call: TRBV24-1
j_call: TRBJ2-7
cdr3_aa: CATSEGQSGEQYF

v_call: TRBV19
j_call: TRBJ1-1
cdr3_aa: CASSLPPGEERLMNTEAFF

v_call: TRBV18
j_call: TRBJ2-1
cdr3_aa: CASSPDSPHEQFF

v_call: TRBV21-1
j_call: TRBJ1-6
cdr3_aa: CASSIGQLVPYNSPLHF

v_call: TRBV24-1
j_call: TRBJ1-2
cdr3_aa: CATSDSGQIYGYTF

v_call: TRBV4-1
j_call: TRBJ2-7
cdr3_aa: CASSQESAGASYEQYF

v_call: TRBV5-4
j_call: TRBJ2-7
cdr3_aa: CASSLPGTYEQYF

v_call: TRBV5-1
j_call: TRBJ2-7
cdr3_aa: CASSSQGDTYEQYF

v_call: TRBV2
j_call: TRBJ2-7
cdr3_aa: CASSGERLGEQYF

v_call: TRBV12-3/TRBV12-4
j_call: TRBJ1-2
cdr3_aa: CASSLIGREYTF

v_call: TRBV2
j_call: TRBJ2-3
cdr3_aa: CASTLTDTQYF

v_call: TRBV5-1
j_call: TRBJ2-7
cdr3_aa: CASSLGDRGTYEQYF

v_call: TRBV9
j_call: TRBJ2-3
cdr3_aa: CASSGTSGFTDTQYF

v_call: TRBV6-2/TRBV6-3
j_call: TRBJ2-7
cdr3_aa: CASSSPGTLAYEQYF

v_call: TRBV7-2
j_call: TRBJ2-5
cdr3_aa: CASSSLGAGETQYF

v_call: TRBV6-5
j_call: TRBJ1-3
cdr3_aa: CASREGIISGNTIYF

v_call: TRBV6-5
j_call: TRBJ1-6
cdr3_aa: CAARKGVRGSPLHF

v_call: TRBV24-1
j_call: TRBJ2-7
cdr3_aa: CATSESGLAGTYEQYF

v_call: TRBV7-3
j_call: TRBJ2-1
cdr3_aa: CASSEWTSGGYNEQFF

v_call: TRBV6-6
j_call: TRBJ2-7
cdr3_aa: CASQTGNEQYF

v_call: TRBV5-4
j_call: TRBJ2-7
cdr3_aa: CASSRTGGDEQYF

v_call: TRBV30
j_call: TRBJ2-7
cdr3_aa: CAWSVSGGGWEQYF

v_call: TRBV27
j_call: TRBJ2-2
cdr3_aa: CASSLSPTGELFF

v_call: TRBV19
j_call: TRBJ2-1
cdr3_aa: CASSNPSGVLAGGNSYNEQFF

v_call: TRBV6-5
j_call: TRBJ1-2
cdr3_aa: CASRAESGGYTF

v_call: TRBV28
j_call: TRBJ2-7
cdr3_aa: CASSLLGLTYEQYF

v_call: TRBV11-2
j_call: TRBJ2-5
cdr3_aa: CASSFQQEETQYF

v_call: TRBV6-5
j_call: TRBJ2-7
cdr3_aa: CASSYSKAGSYEQYF

v_call: TRBV19
j_call: TRBJ2-1
cdr3_aa: CASSILGGRGGEQFF